This T cell receptor beta chain originates from a study of PD-1 blockade in classical Hodgkin lymphoma. Findings and limits, study-wide: Prior to therapy, complete responders displayed diversity much like that of newly diagnosed patients.

Worth noting for this clone: What it binds is unknown.

CDR3 size: 16 residues. Germline-derived CDR1 and CDR2 are GTSNPN and SVGIG (reference sequence). Trimming took 3 bases from V and 7 from J; bases not matched to a gene: 16. Time point of the sample: cycle 4 day 1 (C4D1), after more than five weeks of nivolumab. Every patient experienced relapse after autologous stem cell transplantation, and brentuximab vedotin exposure varied. Researchers used magnetic negative selection to pull out pure CD4+ T cells from thawed PBMCs. Best responses fell into complete response, partial response or progressive disease. Clones were read by immunoSEQ multiplex PCR, and TCRdb kept only the in-frame ones, dropping some. The table shows 25,000 or so clones, with 75% to 90% occurring only once.

The sample in question was CD4+ T cells from blood, obtained before the fourth cycle of nivolumab. V usage is TRBV30 and J usage is TRBJ2-3; 7 nucleotides align to TRBD2. This clonotype was obtained from a human donor with classical Hodgkin lymphoma. The CDR3: CAWSLQLATLGNTQYF. The CDR3 DNA is TGTGCCTGGAGCCTACAACTAGCGACCCTAGGAAATACGCAGTATTTT.